This TCR beta chain was documented in a study of radiation and T cells in renal cell carcinoma. Clones were read by immunoSEQ multiplex PCR, and TCRdb kept only the in-frame ones, dropping some. The table lists 100,000 to 150,000 clones, more than 75% of them singletons. The CDR3 spans 15 residues. Trimming cost V 4 bases and J 7 bases; bases outside gene matches: 13. Germline assignment: CDR1 SGDLS and CDR2 YYNGEE. The time point here: blood 2 weeks post-SBRT. Treatment defined: 15 Gy SBRT to primary tumor, nephrectomy 4 weeks later. Serial blood draws occurred at baseline and 2 and 4 weeks post-SBRT. This renal cell carcinoma was of the clear cell type.

The clonotype was recovered from a woman in her seventies with renal cell carcinoma. The chain links TRBV9 to TRBJ1-2; 7 positions match TRBD1. Sequencing used blood, obtained from a patient whose treatment included radiotherapy and nephrectomy. The CDR3 sequence is CASSPGTVTMGGYTF. The CDR3, as DNA: TGTGCCAGCAGCCCCGGGACAGTCACTATGGGTGGCTACACCTTC.